Below, 17 T cell receptor beta chains from the same sample are listed, as sequenced in a study of neurological immune-mediated disorders (dated by TCRdb to about 2019). This sample's time point label indicates: technical triplicate 1. Library preparation employed 5' RACE. Sequencing was carried out with an Illumina HiSeq 2500. TCRdb's own reprocessing of the public reads used fastp at Q25 and MiXCR and kept productive beta chains. Each CDR3 protein gets just one entry, which takes the most common genes and DNA from the rows behind it. A total of fewer than 45,000 distinct CDR3 sequences appear in this sample, over 8.5% of them only once. The ten largest account for 3.5% to 4% of the sample. The sequencing input was PBMCs. The source of these receptors is a man between 60 and 75 years old with HTLV-1-associated myelopathy (HAM/TSP).

This clonotype was observed many times. The V gene is TRBV6-1, the J gene TRBJ2-7; 11 bases line up with TRBD1. After removal of 6 bases from V and 5 bases from J, the junction contained 3 bases not matched to a gene. The CDR3 loop spans 13 amino acids. The V gene's germline CDR1 is MNHNS and CDR2 SASEGT. In DNA, the CDR3 is TGTGCCAGCAGCGCGGACAGGGGGCACGAGCAGTACTTC. Amino acids: CASSADRGHEQYF.

This clonotype was seen at least ten times. The chain recombines TRBV4-2 with TRBJ1-4, with D perhaps TRBD1 (6 bases). The CDR3 runs 14 residues. Germline CDR1 LGHNA, CDR2 YNFKEQ. The V end lost 4 bases, the J end lost 6 bases, and 12 bases lay between the germline ends. This chain's CDR3 is CASSPTGGDEKLFF. Here the CDR3 DNA reads TGTGCCAGCAGCCCGACGGGGGGCGATGAAAAACTGTTTTTT.

This clonotype has at least ten counts. The chain has TRBV20-1 and TRBJ2-1, with no clear D. The germline V gene encodes CDR1 DFQATT and CDR2 SNEGSKA (reference sequence). V was clipped by 0 bases and J by 6 bases, with 15 bases between them. CDR3 length equals 15 residues. Here the CDR3 DNA reads TGCAGTGCTAGAGAAAACAGCCGGGCCTCCAATGAGCAGTTCTTC. It codes for CSARENSRASNEQFF.

This clonotype appeared many times. This chain connects TRBV7-2 to TRBJ2-2; 10 bases align to TRBD2. Germline loops: CDR1 SGHTA, CDR2 FQGNSA. Trimming cost V 1 base and J 7 bases; bases outside gene matches: 6. The CDR3 covers 16 residues. This CDR3 is CASSLEAGGPGGELFF. The CDR3 DNA sequence: TGTGCCAGCAGCTTAGAAGCGGGAGGGCCCGGCGGGGAGCTGTTTTTT.

This clonotype was detected ten times or more. The chain is built from TRBV12-3 or TRBV12-4 and TRBJ2-3; 9 bases match TRBD2. Losses at the gene ends were 5 bases for V and 2 bases for J; bases not matched to a gene: 11. The CDR3 is made up of 17 amino acids. This CDR3 reads CASSPPWVAGDTDTQYF. In DNA form, the CDR3 reads TGTGCCAGCAGTCCCCCCTGGGTAGCGGGAGACACAGATACGCAGTATTTT.

This clonotype was seen many times. The V and J genes are TRBV3-1 and TRBJ2-1; 8 bases map to TRBD2. The CDR3 runs to 17 residues. The germline CDR1 and CDR2 sequences are LGHDT and YNNKEL (reference sequence). Trimming cost V 0 bases and J 3 bases; bases outside gene matches: 7. In DNA form, the CDR3 reads TGTGCCAGCAGCCAAGATCTAACTAGCGGCCTCTACAATGAGCAGTTCTTC. As protein: CASSQDLTSGLYNEQFF.

This clonotype showed up many times. The chain uses TRBV3-1 and TRBJ2-7; TRBD2 matches 9 bases. The CDR3 is 15 amino acids. The J segment lost 2 bases and the V segment lost 7 bases, leaving 9 bases of the junction unmatched. Germline V lookup: CDR1 LGHDT, CDR2 YNNKEL (reference sequence). The CDR3 region has the DNA TGTGCCAGCAAAAACGGACTAGCGACGCCCTACGAGCAGTACTTC. It codes for CASKNGLATPYEQYF.

This chain uses TRBV7-9 with TRBJ2-5; no definite D call. CDR1 and CDR2 from the germline V gene are SEHNR and FQNEAQ (reference sequence). This CDR3 is 15 amino acids long. V lost 5 bases, J lost 2 bases, and 15 bases lay in between. CDR3 in DNA: TGTGCCAGCAGCCAGGCGCGAGGCCCGCAAGAGACCCAGTACTTC. Residues: CASSQARGPQETQYF. Drawing the rest from reference TRBV7-9 and TRBJ2-5, the complete variable domain is DTGVSQNPRHKITKRGQNVTFRCDPISEHNRLYWYRQTLGQGPEFLTYFQNEAQLEKSRLLSDRFSAERPKGSFSTLEIQRTEQGDSAMYLCASSQARGPQETQYFGPGTRLLVL.

This clonotype was found a few times. The chain links TRBV5-5 to TRBJ1-4; unclear D gene. The germline gives CDR1 SGHKS, CDR2 YYEKEE (reference sequence). V dropped 1 base and J dropped 7 bases, with 8 bases sitting between them. This CDR3 has 13 residues. This CDR3 is CASSLLTGEKLFF. For the CDR3, the DNA is TGTGCCAGCAGCTTGTTGACGGGTGAAAAACTGTTTTTT.

This clonotype was observed at least ten times. This may come from a read error, since a much larger clone is one base off. The CDR3 bases are TGCGCCAGCAGATTGGAGGGCGCAGATACGCAGTATTTT. Translated, it gives CASRLEGADTQYF. The V call is TRBV5-1, the J call TRBJ2-3, with a weak D call TRBD2 (6 bases). This CDR3 contains 13 residues. CDR1 SGHRS and CDR2 YFSETQ come from the germline V gene.

This clonotype was counted ten times or more. The V gene is TRBV10-3, the J gene TRBJ1-4; maybe TRBD1 (5 bases). The CDR3 runs 16 residues. Between the trimmed V and J ends, which lost 3 bases and 3 bases, there was a span of 14 bases. Germline lookup yields CDR1 ENHRY and CDR2 SYGVKD. Here the CDR3 DNA reads TGTGCCATCAGTGAACGGGGCGGAACGGCTAATGAAAAACTGTTTTTT. Amino acid sequence: CAISERGGTANEKLFF.

This clonotype was seen repeatedly, ten times or more. The chain has TRBV5-5 and TRBJ1-3, with TRBD1 as a possible D gene (6 bases). V shed 0 bases and J shed 0 bases, with 10 bases lying between them. CDR3 length: 16 residues. Germline values: CDR1 SGHKS, CDR2 YYEKEE (reference sequence). The CDR3 is CASSLDRDFSGNTIYF. The DNA of the CDR3 is TGTGCCAGCAGCTTGGACAGGGACTTCTCTGGAAACACCATATATTTT. The full variable domain, with the rest looked up from reference TRBV5-5 and TRBJ1-3, is DAGVTQSPTHLIKTRGQQVTLRCSPISGHKSVSWYQQVLGQGPQFIFQYYEKEERGRGNFPDRFSARQFPNYSSELNVNALLLGDSALYLCASSLDRDFSGNTIYFGEGSWLTVV.

This clonotype came up many times. This sequence joins TRBV6-5 and TRBJ2-7, with D unclear. CDR3 length equals 14 residues. Trimming pared 5 bases from V and 4 bases from J, leaving 15 bases between. Per the germline V gene, CDR1 is MNHEY and CDR2 is SVGAGI. The CDR3 region is CASSGEPSRYEQYF. The CDR3 DNA reads TGTGCCAGCAGTGGGGAACCGAGCAGGTACGAGCAGTACTTC.

This clonotype was recorded many times. The chain combines TRBV28 with TRBJ2-7, with D tentatively TRBD1 or TRBD2 (6 bases each). This CDR3 has 13 residues. Germline loops: CDR1 MDHEN, CDR2 SYDVKM. V lost 2 bases and J lost 7, with 12 bases in between. The CDR3 DNA reads TGTGCCAGCAGTTTAGGGGGCGGGGAGGAGCAGTACTTC. It yields the protein CASSLGGGEEQYF.

This clonotype occurred many times. The chain links TRBV16 to TRBJ1-6, with 9 bases that match TRBD1. In germline, CDR1 is KGHSY, CDR2 FQNENV. The CDR3 runs 14 residues. V dropped 4 bases and J dropped 7; count of bases not matched to a gene: 2. CDR3 in amino acids: CASSLGTGNSPLHF. The CDR3 DNA reads TGTGCCAGCAGCCTAGGGACAGGGAATTCACCCCTCCACTTT. The full variable domain, with the rest looked up from reference TRBV16 and TRBJ1-6, is GEEVAQTPKHLVRGEGQKAKLYCAPIKGHSYVFWYQQVLKNEFKFLISFQNENVFDETGMPKERFSAKCLPNSPCSLEIQATKLEDSAVYFCASSLGTGNSPLHFGNGTRLTVT.

With respect to this clonotype: One base away lies a much larger clone, so this may be a sequencing read error. The chain combines TRBV7-2 with TRBJ1-2, with D perhaps TRBD1 (5 bases). CDR1 and CDR2 (germline): SGHTA, FQGNSA. The CDR3 contains 16 residues. The CDR3 sequence: CVSSLPGTQANYGYTF. The CDR3 DNA reads TGTGTCAGCAGCCTACCAGGGACCCAAGCTAACTATGGCTACACCTTC.

In its sample, this clonotype was seen many times. The chain combines TRBV14 with TRBJ2-1; 11 nucleotides agree with TRBD2. Losses at the gene ends were 1 base for V and 6 bases for J; bases not matched to a gene: 2. Germline V gene sequence: CDR1 SGHDN, CDR2 FVKESK. This CDR3 spans 15 amino acids. DNA of the CDR3: TGTGCCAGCAGCCAAGCTAGCGGGAGGCTCAATGAGCAGTTCTTC. This gives the protein CASSQASGRLNEQFF. Together with reference TRBV14 and TRBJ2-1, the CDR3 gives the full variable domain: EAGVTQFPSHSVIEKGQTVTLRCDPISGHDNLYWYRRVMGKEIKFLLHFVKESKQDESGMPNNRFLAERTGGTYSTLKVQPAELEDSGVYFCASSQASGRLNEQFFGPGTRLTVL.